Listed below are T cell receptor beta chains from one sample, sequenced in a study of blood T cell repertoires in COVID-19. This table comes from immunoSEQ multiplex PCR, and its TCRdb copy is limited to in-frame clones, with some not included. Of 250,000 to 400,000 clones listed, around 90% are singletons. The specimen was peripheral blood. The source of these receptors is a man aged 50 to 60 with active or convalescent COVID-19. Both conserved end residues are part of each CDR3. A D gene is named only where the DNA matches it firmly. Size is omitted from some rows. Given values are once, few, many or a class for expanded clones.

CASRLTGMETEAFF	TGTGCCAGTAGACTAACAGGGATGGAGACTGAAGCTTTCTTT	TRBJ1-1	TRBV19	-	-
CASSVRAGGNNEQFF	TGTGCCAGCAGCGTCCGCGCGGGGGGGAACAATGAGCAGTTCTTC	TRBJ2-1	TRBV9	-	TRBD2
CASSRTGGDEQYF	TGTGCCAGCAGCCGGACAGGGGGCGACGAGCAGTACTTC	TRBJ2-7	TRBV5-4	-	TRBD1
CASKLAGVYNEQFF	TGCGCCAGCAAACTAGCGGGAGTCTACAATGAGCAGTTCTTC	TRBJ2-1	TRBV5-1	-	TRBD2
CASSQPEEGREQFF	TGTGCCAGCAGCCAACCCGAGGAGGGCCGCGAGCAGTTCTTC	TRBJ2-1	TRBV4-2	-	-
CASSYSSSSTDTQYF	TGTGCCAGCAGTTACTCTTCTAGCTCCACAGATACGCAGTATTTT	TRBJ2-3	TRBV6-2/TRBV6-3	-	-
CAWSGRTTGNSNQPQHF	TGTGCCTGGAGTGGACGTACCACGGGGAATAGCAATCAGCCCCAGCATTTT	TRBJ1-5	TRBV30	-	-
CATSRAGTGELFF	TGTGCCACCAGCAGAGCAGGGACCGGGGAGCTGTTTTTT	TRBJ2-2	TRBV15	-	-
CASSPNYRTYEQYF	TGTGCCAGCAGCCCAAACTACCGTACCTACGAGCAGTACTTC	TRBJ2-7	TRBV7-2	-	-
CASSLPQKGVEQYF	TGTGCCAGCAGTTTACCACAAAAGGGGGTCGAGCAGTACTTC	TRBJ2-7	TRBV28	-	-
CASSREVEGTGELFF	TGCGCCAGCAGTCGGGAAGTGGAGGGCACCGGGGAGCTGTTTTTT	TRBJ2-2	TRBV10-1	few	-
CASSRDRGRKTEAFF	TGTGCCAGCAGCCGAGACAGGGGCCGGAAGACTGAAGCTTTCTTT	TRBJ1-1	TRBV11-1	-	TRBD1
CASRRSGGWDEQFF	TGTGCCAGCAGGAGAAGCGGGGGCTGGGATGAGCAGTTCTTC	TRBJ2-1	TRBV7-3	-	TRBD2
CASSPDRRETQYF	TGTGCCAGCTCACCAGACAGGAGGGAGACCCAGTACTTC	TRBJ2-5	TRBV18	-	-
CASSVDRVSEAFF	TGTGCCAGCAGTGTAGACAGGGTGTCTGAAGCTTTCTTT	TRBJ1-1	TRBV25-1	-	TRBD1
CASSLPTGHNYGYTF	TGTGCCAGCAGTTTGCCGACAGGGCACAACTATGGCTACACCTTC	TRBJ1-2	TRBV28	-	TRBD1
CASSLRGTGGATNEKLFF	TGTGCCAGCAGCCTCCGAGGGACAGGGGGCGCAACTAATGAAAAACTGTTTTTT	TRBJ1-4	TRBV13	-	TRBD1
CASSPGRANYGYTF	TGTGCCAGCAGTCCCGGGAGGGCTAACTATGGCTACACCTTC	TRBJ1-2	TRBV28	once	-
CASSKTSGGARNEQFF	TGTGCCAGCAGCAAGACTAGCGGGGGGGCAAGAAATGAGCAGTTCTTC	TRBJ2-1	TRBV7-3	once	TRBD2
CASSTRGPLDTGELFF	TGTGCCAGCAGCACCAGGGGGCCATTAGACACCGGGGAGCTGTTTTTT	TRBJ2-2	TRBV7-9	-	TRBD1
CASSRGLAGAYQETQYF	TGTGCTAGCAGCCGTGGACTAGCGGGGGCGTACCAAGAGACCCAGTACTTC	TRBJ2-5	TRBV7-7	once	TRBD2
CSVNRQGETQYF	TGCAGCGTAAATAGACAGGGGGAGACCCAGTACTTC	TRBJ2-5	TRBV29-1	few	TRBD1
CASSRGQGANTEAFF	TGCGCCAGCAGCCGAGGACAGGGCGCCAACACTGAAGCTTTCTTT	TRBJ1-1	TRBV4-1	-	TRBD1
CASSMRQVGSNEQFF	TGTGCCAGTAGTATGCGACAGGTTGGGAGCAATGAGCAGTTCTTC	TRBJ2-1	TRBV19	-	-
CATSRDSGRGSEQFF	TGTGCCACCAGCAGAGATAGCGGGAGAGGAAGTGAGCAGTTCTTC	TRBJ2-1	TRBV15	-	TRBD2
CAISANRQETQYF	TGTGCCATCAGTGCTAACAGGCAAGAGACCCAGTACTTC	TRBJ2-5	TRBV10-3	few	-
CASSLFGTANTGELFF	TGTGCCAGCAGCTTATTTGGGACAGCGAACACCGGGGAGCTGTTTTTT	TRBJ2-2	TRBV7-2	-	TRBD1
CASSLLGRGSTEAFF	TGTGCCAGCAGCTTATTGGGCAGGGGTTCCACTGAAGCTTTCTTT	TRBJ1-1	TRBV7-2	-	-
CASSQVISGSYEQYF	TGTGCCAGCAGCCAAGTTATTAGCGGGTCCTACGAGCAGTACTTC	TRBJ2-7	TRBV4-2	few	TRBD2
CASSTMTGNNSPLHF	TGCGCCAGCAGCACGATGACAGGGAATAATTCACCCCTCCACTTT	TRBJ1-6	TRBV5-1	-	TRBD1
CAWNGQGQYGYTF	TGTGCCTGGAACGGGCAGGGCCAGTATGGCTACACCTTC	TRBJ1-2	TRBV30	-	-
CASRASGNTIYF	TGTGCCAGCAGGGCATCTGGAAACACCATATATTTT	TRBJ1-3	TRBV2	-	-
CAWSGRRATEAFF	TGTGCCTGGAGTGGGAGGAGGGCCACTGAAGCTTTCTTT	TRBJ1-1	TRBV30	once	-
CASSVEGLLTSEQYF	TGTGCCAGCAGCGTAGAGGGACTATTAACAAGCGAGCAGTACTTC	TRBJ2-7	TRBV9	-	TRBD2
CASSLAGGLPNQPQHF	TGTGCCAGCAGCTTAGCGGGCGGACTTCCCAATCAGCCCCAGCATTTT	TRBJ1-5	TRBV7-8	-	-
CASSIGVAEDTQYF	TGTGCCAGTAGTATCGGGGTAGCCGAAGATACGCAGTATTTT	TRBJ2-3	TRBV19	once	-
CASSPTGDTQYF	TGTGCCAGCAGCCCGACTGGGGATACGCAGTATTTT	TRBJ2-3	TRBV3-1/TRBV3-2	-	-
CASSQERDSYGYTF	TGTGCCAGCAGCCAAGAACGGGACTCTTATGGCTACACCTTC	TRBJ1-2	TRBV4-2	once	-
CASSFSRSGANVLTF	TGTGCCAGCAGCTTTAGCCGCTCTGGGGCCAACGTCCTGACTTTC	TRBJ2-6	TRBV5-5	-	-
CASSHYDSRANYGYTF	TGCGCCAGCAGCCATTATGACAGTCGAGCTAACTATGGCTACACCTTC	TRBJ1-2	TRBV4-3	once	-
CASSFSGVTTEAFF	TGTGCCAGCAGTTTCTCAGGCGTAACCACTGAAGCTTTCTTT	TRBJ1-1	TRBV28	once	-
CATKIAGGFYNEQFF	TGTGCCACCAAAATAGCGGGAGGCTTCTACAATGAGCAGTTCTTC	TRBJ2-1	TRBV27	-	TRBD2
CASSLQGLTEAFF	TGCGCCAGCAGCTTACAGGGTCTCACTGAAGCTTTCTTT	TRBJ1-1	TRBV5-1	-	-
CASSVGVAGGKDTQYF	TGTGCCAGCAGCGTAGGAGTAGCGGGGGGGAAGGATACGCAGTATTTT	TRBJ2-3	TRBV9	-	TRBD2
CAWSVRSYNEQFF	TGTGCCTGGAGTGTACGTAGCTACAATGAGCAGTTCTTC	TRBJ2-1	TRBV30	once	-
CASRGGETQYF	TGTGCCAGCAGGGGGGGGGAGACCCAGTACTTC	TRBJ2-5	TRBV11-2	-	TRBD2
CASSSRSGGNIQYF	TGTGCCAGCAGTTCCCGGTCAGGGGGAAACATTCAGTACTTC	TRBJ2-4	TRBV27	-	TRBD1
CITTDSDANYGYTF	TGCATCACGACGGACAGTGACGCTAACTATGGCTACACCTTC	TRBJ1-2	TRBV29-1	-	-